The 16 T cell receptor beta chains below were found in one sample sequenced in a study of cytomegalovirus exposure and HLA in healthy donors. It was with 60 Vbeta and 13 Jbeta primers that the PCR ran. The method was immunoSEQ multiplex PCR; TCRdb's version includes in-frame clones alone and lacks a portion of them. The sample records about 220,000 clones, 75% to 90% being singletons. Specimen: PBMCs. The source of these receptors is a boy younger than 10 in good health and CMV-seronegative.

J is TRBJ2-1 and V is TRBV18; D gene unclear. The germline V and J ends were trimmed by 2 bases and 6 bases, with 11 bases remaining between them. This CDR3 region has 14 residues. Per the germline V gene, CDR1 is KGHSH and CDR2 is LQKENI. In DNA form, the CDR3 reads TGTGCCAGCTCACCAGGCGGATCGGGCAATGAGCAGTTCTTC. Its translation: CASSPGGSGNEQFF. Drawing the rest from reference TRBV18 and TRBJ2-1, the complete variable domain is NAGVMQNPRHLVRRRGQEARLRCSPMKGHSHVYWYRQLPEEGLKFMVYLQKENIIDESGMPKERFSAEFPKEGPSILRIQQVVRGDSAAYFCASSPGGSGNEQFFGPGTRLTVL.

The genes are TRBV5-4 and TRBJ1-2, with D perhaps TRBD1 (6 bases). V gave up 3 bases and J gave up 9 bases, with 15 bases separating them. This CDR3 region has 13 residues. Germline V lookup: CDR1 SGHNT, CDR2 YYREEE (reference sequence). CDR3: CASSSSGARSYTF. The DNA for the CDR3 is TGTGCCAGCAGCTCATCAGGGGCTAGGAGCTACACCTTC.

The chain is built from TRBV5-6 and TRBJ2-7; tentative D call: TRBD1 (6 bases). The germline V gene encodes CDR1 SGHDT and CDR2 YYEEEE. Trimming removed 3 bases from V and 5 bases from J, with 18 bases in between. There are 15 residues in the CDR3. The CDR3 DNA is TGTGCCAGCAGCTGGGGGACACCGGCCGTTGACGAGCAGTACTTC. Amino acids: CASSWGTPAVDEQYF.

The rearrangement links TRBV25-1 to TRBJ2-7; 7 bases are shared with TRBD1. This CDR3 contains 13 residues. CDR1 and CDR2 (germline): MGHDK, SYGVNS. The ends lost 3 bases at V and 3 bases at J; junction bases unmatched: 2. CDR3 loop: CASSETGIYEQYF. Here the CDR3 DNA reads TGTGCCAGCAGTGAGACAGGGATCTACGAGCAGTACTTC.

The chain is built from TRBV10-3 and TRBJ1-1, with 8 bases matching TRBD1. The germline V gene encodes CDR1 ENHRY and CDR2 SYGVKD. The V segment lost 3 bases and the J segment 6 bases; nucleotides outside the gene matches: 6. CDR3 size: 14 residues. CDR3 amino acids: CAISEGQGESEAFF. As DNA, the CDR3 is TGTGCCATCAGTGAAGGACAGGGAGAGTCTGAAGCTTTCTTT.

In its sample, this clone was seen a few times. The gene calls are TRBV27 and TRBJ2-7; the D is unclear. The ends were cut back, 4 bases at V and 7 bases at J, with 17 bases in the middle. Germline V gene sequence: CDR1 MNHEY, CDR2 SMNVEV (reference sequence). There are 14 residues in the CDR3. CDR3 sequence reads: CASSSSNLAREQYF. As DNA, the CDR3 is TGTGCCAGCAGTTCCAGCAACTTGGCGAGGGAGCAGTACTTC.

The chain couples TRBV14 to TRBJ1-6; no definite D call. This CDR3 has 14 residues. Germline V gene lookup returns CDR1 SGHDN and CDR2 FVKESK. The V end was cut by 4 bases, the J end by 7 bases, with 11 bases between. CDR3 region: CASSLDYSNSPLHF. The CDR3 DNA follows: TGTGCCAGCAGCCTCGACTACTCCAATTCACCCCTCCACTTT.

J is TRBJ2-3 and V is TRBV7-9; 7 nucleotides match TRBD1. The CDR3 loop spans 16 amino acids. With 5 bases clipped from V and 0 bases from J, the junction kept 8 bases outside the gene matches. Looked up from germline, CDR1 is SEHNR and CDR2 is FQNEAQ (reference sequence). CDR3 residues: CASSPRQGPSTDTQYF. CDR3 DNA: TGTGCCAGCAGCCCCCGACAGGGCCCCAGCACAGATACGCAGTATTTT.

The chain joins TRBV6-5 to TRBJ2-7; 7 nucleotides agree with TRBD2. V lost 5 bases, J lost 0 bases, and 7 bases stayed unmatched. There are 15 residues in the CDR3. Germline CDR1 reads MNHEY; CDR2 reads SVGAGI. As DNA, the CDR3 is TGTGCCAGCAGTCGTGAAGCGGGACCCTCCTACGAGCAGTACTTC. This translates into CASSREAGPSYEQYF.

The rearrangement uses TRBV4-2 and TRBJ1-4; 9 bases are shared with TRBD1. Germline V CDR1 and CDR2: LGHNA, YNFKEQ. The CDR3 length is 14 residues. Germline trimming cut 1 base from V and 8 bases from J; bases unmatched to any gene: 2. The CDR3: CASSQGTGAEKLFF. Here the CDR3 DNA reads TGTGCCAGCAGCCAAGGGACAGGGGCCGAAAAACTGTTTTTT.

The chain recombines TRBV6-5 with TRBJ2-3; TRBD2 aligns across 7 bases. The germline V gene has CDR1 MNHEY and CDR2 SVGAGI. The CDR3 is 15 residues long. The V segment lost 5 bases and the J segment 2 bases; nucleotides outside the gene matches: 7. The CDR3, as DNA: TGTGCCAGCAGTCACGGGGCGGGGGTCACAGATACGCAGTATTTT. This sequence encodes CASSHGAGVTDTQYF.

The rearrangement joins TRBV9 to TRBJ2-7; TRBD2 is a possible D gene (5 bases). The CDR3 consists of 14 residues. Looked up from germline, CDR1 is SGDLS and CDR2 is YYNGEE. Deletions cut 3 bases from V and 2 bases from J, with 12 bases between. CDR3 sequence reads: CASSAYGGTYEQYF. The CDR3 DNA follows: TGTGCCAGCAGCGCCTACGGAGGAACCTACGAGCAGTACTTC.

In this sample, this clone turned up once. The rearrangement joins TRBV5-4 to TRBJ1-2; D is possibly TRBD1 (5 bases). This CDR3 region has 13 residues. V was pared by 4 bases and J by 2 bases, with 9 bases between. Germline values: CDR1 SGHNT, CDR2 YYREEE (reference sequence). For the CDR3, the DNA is TGTGCCAGCAGCCGGGGGGAGAACTATGGCTACACCTTC. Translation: CASSRGENYGYTF.

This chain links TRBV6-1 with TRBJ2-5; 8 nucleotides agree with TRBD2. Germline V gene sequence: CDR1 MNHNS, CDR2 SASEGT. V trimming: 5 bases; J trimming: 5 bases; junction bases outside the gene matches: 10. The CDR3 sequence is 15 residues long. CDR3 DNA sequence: TGTGCCAGCAGTCACATCGGGGGGGCAGGCGAGACCCAGTACTTC. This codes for CASSHIGGAGETQYF.

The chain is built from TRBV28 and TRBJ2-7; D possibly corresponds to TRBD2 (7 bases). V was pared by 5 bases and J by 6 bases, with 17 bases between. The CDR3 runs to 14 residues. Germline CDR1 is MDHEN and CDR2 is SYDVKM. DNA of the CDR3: TGTGCCAGCAGTCCCGAAGGGGGGGTCGGCGAGCAGTACTTC. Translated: CASSPEGGVGEQYF.

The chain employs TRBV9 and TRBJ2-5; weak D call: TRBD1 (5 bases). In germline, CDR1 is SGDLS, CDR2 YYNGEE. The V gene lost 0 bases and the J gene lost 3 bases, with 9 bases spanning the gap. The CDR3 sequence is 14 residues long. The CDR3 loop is CASSVAPREETQYF. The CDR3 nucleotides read TGTGCCAGCAGCGTAGCTCCCAGGGAAGAGACCCAGTACTTC. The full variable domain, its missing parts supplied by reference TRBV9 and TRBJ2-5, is DSGVTQTPKHLITATGQRVTLRCSPRSGDLSVYWYQQSLDQGLQFLIQYYNGEERAKGNILERFSAQQFPDLHSELNLSSLELGDSALYFCASSVAPREETQYFGPGTRLLVL.